This is a list of T cell receptor beta chains from one sample in a study of blood T cell repertoires in COVID-19. Method: immunoSEQ multiplex PCR; TCRdb's copy keeps in-frame clones and lacks some. The sample contains around 70,000 clones, about 90% of which appear only once. The material sequenced was peripheral blood. These receptors came from a human donor in a cohort sampled during active COVID-19. Each CDR3 is given with its conserved first and last residue. Fields, in order: V gene, D gene, clone size, J gene, CDR3 protein, CDR3 DNA. The D gene is left open where the match is weak. Rows give clone size only sometimes, using once, few, many, or a class for an expanded clone.

v_gene: TRBV27
d_gene: TRBD2
abundance: NA
j_gene: TRBJ2-1
CDR3aa: CASSKLAGTNEQFF
CDR3nt: TGTGCCAGCAGTAAACTAGCGGGGACAAATGAGCAGTTCTTC

v_gene: TRBV2
d_gene: TRBD1
abundance: NA
j_gene: TRBJ1-1
CDR3aa: CASSDRGLRGVEAFF
CDR3nt: TGTGCCAGCAGTGACAGGGGGCTTCGGGGGGTTGAAGCTTTCTTT

v_gene: TRBV4-3
d_gene: NA
abundance: once
j_gene: TRBJ2-3
CDR3aa: CASSPARGNTDTQYF
CDR3nt: TGCGCCAGCAGCCCGGCTCGGGGGAACACAGATACGCAGTATTTT

v_gene: TRBV7-9
d_gene: TRBD1
abundance: NA
j_gene: TRBJ1-1
CDR3aa: CASSLAWGQGGGTEAFF
CDR3nt: TGTGCCAGCAGCTTAGCTTGGGGACAGGGCGGAGGTACTGAAGCTTTCTTT

v_gene: TRBV9
d_gene: TRBD1
abundance: NA
j_gene: TRBJ2-5
CDR3aa: CASSPGTVPETQYF
CDR3nt: TGTGCCAGCAGCCCCGGGACAGTCCCAGAGACCCAGTACTTC

v_gene: TRBV15
d_gene: NA
abundance: NA
j_gene: TRBJ2-7
CDR3aa: CATSPLGETGPYEQYF
CDR3nt: TGTGCCACCAGCCCACTTGGGGAGACAGGCCCCTACGAGCAGTACTTC

v_gene: TRBV24-1
d_gene: TRBD1
abundance: NA
j_gene: TRBJ1-2
CDR3aa: CATSDPGQGNYGYTF
CDR3nt: TGTGCCACCAGTGACCCGGGACAGGGGAACTATGGCTACACCTTC

v_gene: TRBV5-6
d_gene: NA
abundance: NA
j_gene: TRBJ2-3
CDR3aa: CASSLLTTDTQYF
CDR3nt: TGTGCCAGCAGCCTCCTAACGACAGATACGCAGTATTTT

v_gene: TRBV19
d_gene: NA
abundance: NA
j_gene: TRBJ1-2
CDR3aa: CASSIVLGYGYTF
CDR3nt: TGTGCCAGTAGTATAGTACTCGGTTATGGCTACACCTTC

v_gene: TRBV19
d_gene: TRBD2
abundance: NA
j_gene: TRBJ2-3
CDR3aa: CASSELAGGTDTQYF
CDR3nt: TGTGCCAGTAGTGAACTAGCGGGAGGCACAGATACGCAGTATTTT

v_gene: TRBV5-1
d_gene: NA
abundance: NA
j_gene: TRBJ1-4
CDR3aa: CASSLRQDNEKLFF
CDR3nt: TGCGCCAGCAGCTTGCGGCAGGATAATGAAAAACTGTTTTTT

v_gene: TRBV4-1
d_gene: TRBD2
abundance: NA
j_gene: TRBJ2-5
CDR3aa: CASSPTSGMETQYF
CDR3nt: TGCGCCAGCAGCCCGACTAGCGGGATGGAGACCCAGTACTTC

v_gene: TRBV11-2
d_gene: TRBD1
abundance: NA
j_gene: TRBJ1-3
CDR3aa: CASSLRTGVNTIYF
CDR3nt: TGTGCCAGCAGCTTAAGGACAGGAGTTAACACCATATATTTT

v_gene: TRBV27
d_gene: NA
abundance: NA
j_gene: TRBJ2-7
CDR3aa: CASSLAGYGYEQYF
CDR3nt: TGTGCCAGCAGTTTAGCCGGGTATGGCTACGAGCAGTACTTC

v_gene: TRBV15
d_gene: NA
abundance: NA
j_gene: TRBJ1-5
CDR3aa: CATSRGFSDSNQPQHF
CDR3nt: TGTGCCACCAGCAGAGGGTTTTCAGATAGCAATCAGCCCCAGCATTTT

v_gene: TRBV28
d_gene: TRBD2
abundance: NA
j_gene: TRBJ2-7
CDR3aa: CASSLLRESEQYF
CDR3nt: TGTGCCAGCAGTTTATTGCGGGAGAGCGAGCAGTACTTC

v_gene: TRBV18
d_gene: TRBD1
abundance: NA
j_gene: TRBJ2-1
CDR3aa: CASSLNRGFNEQFF
CDR3nt: TGTGCCAGCTCACTAAACAGGGGGTTTAATGAGCAGTTCTTC

v_gene: TRBV27
d_gene: NA
abundance: NA
j_gene: TRBJ2-3
CDR3aa: CASSLSLGDTQYF
CDR3nt: TGTGCCAGCAGTCTATCCCTCGGAGATACGCAGTATTTT

v_gene: TRBV7-2
d_gene: NA
abundance: once
j_gene: TRBJ1-2
CDR3aa: CASSSNKGGGYTF
CDR3nt: TGTGCCAGCAGCTCCAACAAAGGGGGTGGCTACACCTTC

v_gene: TRBV5-1
d_gene: NA
abundance: NA
j_gene: TRBJ1-1
CDR3aa: CASSLVGTTTEAFF
CDR3nt: TGCGCCAGCAGCTTGGTGGGCACGACCACTGAAGCTTTCTTT

v_gene: TRBV19
d_gene: TRBD1
abundance: NA
j_gene: TRBJ1-5
CDR3aa: CASAGQGISSNQPQHF
CDR3nt: TGTGCCAGTGCGGGACAGGGTATCTCTAGCAATCAGCCCCAGCATTTT

v_gene: TRBV28
d_gene: TRBD1
abundance: NA
j_gene: TRBJ1-2
CDR3aa: CASSSPGQGLNGYTF
CDR3nt: TGTGCCAGCAGTTCACCGGGACAGGGGTTGAATGGCTACACCTTC

v_gene: TRBV28
d_gene: TRBD1
abundance: NA
j_gene: TRBJ1-4
CDR3aa: CASSKSRGGRNKEKLFF
CDR3nt: TGTGCCAGCAGCAAATCTAGAGGGGGCAGGAATAAGGAAAAACTGTTTTTT

v_gene: TRBV19
d_gene: TRBD1
abundance: NA
j_gene: TRBJ2-5
CDR3aa: CASSPGDRGRQETQYF
CDR3nt: TGTGCCAGTAGTCCCGGGGACAGGGGGCGCCAGGAGACCCAGTACTTC

v_gene: TRBV9
d_gene: NA
abundance: few
j_gene: TRBJ2-1
CDR3aa: CASSAYASSYNEQFF
CDR3nt: TGTGCCAGCAGTGCGTATGCTAGCTCCTACAATGAGCAGTTCTTC

v_gene: TRBV5-1
d_gene: NA
abundance: NA
j_gene: TRBJ2-3
CDR3aa: CASSLALTTSFADTQYF
CDR3nt: TGCGCCAGCAGCTTGGCCCTTACTACTAGTTTCGCAGATACGCAGTATTTT

v_gene: TRBV7-2
d_gene: NA
abundance: NA
j_gene: TRBJ2-5
CDR3aa: CASSLGTGQETQYF
CDR3nt: TGTGCCAGCAGCTTAGGGACTGGCCAAGAGACCCAGTACTTC

v_gene: TRBV14
d_gene: NA
abundance: NA
j_gene: TRBJ2-2
CDR3aa: CASSPPTGTPNTGELFF
CDR3nt: TGTGCCAGCAGCCCCCCGACAGGCACACCCAACACCGGGGAGCTGTTTTTT

v_gene: TRBV4-3
d_gene: TRBD1
abundance: NA
j_gene: TRBJ2-1
CDR3aa: CASSQVGTGGYEQFF
CDR3nt: TGCGCCAGCAGCCAAGTCGGGACAGGAGGATATGAGCAGTTCTTC

v_gene: TRBV3-1/TRBV3-2
d_gene: TRBD2
abundance: NA
j_gene: TRBJ2-3
CDR3aa: CASSQDTSGGRITDTQYF
CDR3nt: TGTGCCAGCAGCCAAGATACCAGCGGGGGGAGGATCACAGATACGCAGTATTTT

v_gene: TRBV6-2/TRBV6-3
d_gene: NA
abundance: NA
j_gene: TRBJ2-2
CDR3aa: CASSWDIANTGELFF
CDR3nt: TGTGCCAGCAGTTGGGACATCGCTAACACCGGGGAGCTGTTTTTT

v_gene: TRBV5-4
d_gene: TRBD2
abundance: NA
j_gene: TRBJ2-2
CDR3aa: CASSLAGGAFTGELFF
CDR3nt: TGTGCCAGCAGCTTGGCGGGGGGGGCCTTCACCGGGGAGCTGTTTTTT

v_gene: TRBV6-6
d_gene: NA
abundance: NA
j_gene: TRBJ2-5
CDR3aa: CASSPGLVEGTQYF
CDR3nt: TGTGCCAGCAGCCCTGGACTCGTCGAAGGGACCCAGTACTTC

v_gene: TRBV5-5
d_gene: NA
abundance: once
j_gene: TRBJ2-5
CDR3aa: CASSLRRGAGQETQYF
CDR3nt: TGTGCCAGCAGCTTGCGCCGGGGGGCGGGTCAAGAGACCCAGTACTTC

v_gene: TRBV10-3
d_gene: TRBD1
abundance: NA
j_gene: TRBJ2-5
CDR3aa: CAISPGTGVQETQYF
CDR3nt: TGTGCCATCAGTCCCGGGACAGGCGTCCAAGAGACCCAGTACTTC

v_gene: TRBV9
d_gene: NA
abundance: NA
j_gene: TRBJ1-4
CDR3aa: CASSVRGIPTNEKLFF
CDR3nt: TGTGCCAGCAGCGTAAGAGGGATCCCAACTAATGAAAAACTGTTTTTT

v_gene: TRBV6-1
d_gene: TRBD2
abundance: NA
j_gene: TRBJ2-5
CDR3aa: CASSKGTSGSWGETQYF
CDR3nt: TGTGCCAGCAGTAAAGGGACTAGCGGGAGCTGGGGAGAGACCCAGTACTTC

v_gene: TRBV3-1/TRBV3-2
d_gene: NA
abundance: once
j_gene: TRBJ2-1
CDR3aa: CASSQGEQGGVQFF
CDR3nt: TGTGCCAGCAGCCAAGGGGAACAGGGTGGCGTGCAGTTCTTC

v_gene: TRBV5-1
d_gene: TRBD2
abundance: NA
j_gene: TRBJ2-7
CDR3aa: CASSLGVAGGRYEQYF
CDR3nt: TGCGCCAGCAGCTTGGGGGTAGCGGGAGGGAGGTACGAGCAGTACTTC

v_gene: TRBV27
d_gene: NA
abundance: few
j_gene: TRBJ2-1
CDR3aa: CASSLWKSLGYNEQFF
CDR3nt: TGTGCCAGCAGTTTATGGAAGTCCCTAGGCTACAATGAGCAGTTCTTC

v_gene: TRBV29-1
d_gene: TRBD2
abundance: NA
j_gene: TRBJ2-3
CDR3aa: CSSSGGEDTQYF
CDR3nt: TGCAGCTCTAGCGGGGGGGAAGATACGCAGTATTTT

v_gene: TRBV11-2
d_gene: NA
abundance: NA
j_gene: TRBJ2-7
CDR3aa: CASSLEQTGYEQYF
CDR3nt: TGTGCCAGCAGCTTAGAGCAAACAGGTTACGAGCAGTACTTC

v_gene: TRBV5-5
d_gene: NA
abundance: NA
j_gene: TRBJ1-6
CDR3aa: CASSSRAGNSPLHF
CDR3nt: TGTGCCAGCAGCTCCCGGGCGGGTAATTCACCCCTCCACTTT

v_gene: TRBV5-1
d_gene: TRBD2
abundance: NA
j_gene: TRBJ2-1
CDR3aa: CASSLVPGGPLHEQFF
CDR3nt: TGCGCCAGCAGCTTGGTCCCGGGAGGGCCTTTACATGAGCAGTTCTTC

v_gene: TRBV5-1
d_gene: NA
abundance: NA
j_gene: TRBJ1-1
CDR3aa: CASSLKFEGTEAFF
CDR3nt: TGCGCCAGCAGCTTGAAATTCGAGGGCACTGAAGCTTTCTTT

v_gene: TRBV4-2
d_gene: TRBD1
abundance: NA
j_gene: TRBJ1-6
CDR3aa: CASSQVQGASPLHF
CDR3nt: TGTGCCAGCAGCCAAGTTCAGGGGGCTTCACCCCTCCACTTT

v_gene: TRBV6-5
d_gene: TRBD1
abundance: NA
j_gene: TRBJ1-1
CDR3aa: CASSYEGDSFTEAFF
CDR3nt: TGTGCCAGCAGTTACGAGGGGGACAGTTTCACTGAAGCTTTCTTT

v_gene: TRBV4-3
d_gene: NA
abundance: NA
j_gene: TRBJ1-1
CDR3aa: CASSQDLEAQNTEAFF
CDR3nt: TGCGCCAGCAGCCAAGATTTGGAGGCTCAAAACACTGAAGCTTTCTTT

v_gene: TRBV4-2
d_gene: TRBD2
abundance: NA
j_gene: TRBJ2-3
CDR3aa: CASSPKGLAGGTGTDTQYF
CDR3nt: TGTGCCAGCAGCCCCAAGGGACTAGCGGGAGGGACAGGAACAGATACGCAGTATTTT

v_gene: TRBV3-1/TRBV3-2
d_gene: TRBD2
abundance: NA
j_gene: TRBJ2-3
CDR3aa: CASSQPPTSRSTDTQYF
CDR3nt: TGTGCCAGCAGCCAACCACCGACTAGCCGGAGCACAGATACGCAGTATTTT

v_gene: TRBV27
d_gene: NA
abundance: NA
j_gene: TRBJ2-3
CDR3aa: CASKDPGQSTDTQYF
CDR3nt: TGTGCCAGCAAGGACCCTGGACAAAGCACAGATACGCAGTATTTT

v_gene: TRBV7-2
d_gene: NA
abundance: NA
j_gene: TRBJ2-1
CDR3aa: CASGGTLNNEQFF
CDR3nt: TGTGCCAGCGGGGGGACCCTCAACAATGAGCAGTTCTTC

v_gene: TRBV7-9
d_gene: TRBD2
abundance: NA
j_gene: TRBJ2-1
CDR3aa: CASSFPPRREGRSYNEQFF
CDR3nt: TGTGCCAGCAGCTTCCCCCCTCGGCGGGAGGGGCGCTCCTACAATGAGCAGTTCTTC

v_gene: TRBV7-2
d_gene: NA
abundance: NA
j_gene: TRBJ2-2
CDR3aa: CASSFSGANTGELFF
CDR3nt: TGTGCCAGCAGCTTTTCCGGGGCGAACACCGGGGAGCTGTTTTTT